The 32 T cell receptor beta chains below were found in one sample sequenced in a study of control samples from healthy donors and cancer patients. Profiled with immunoSEQ multiplex PCR; TCRdb holds only in-frame clones, not every one. Of 95,000 to 150,000 clones in the sample, 91% were seen once. Sequencing input: blood. Source of these receptors: a woman aged 18-29 years in good health.

The rearrangement links TRBV15 to TRBJ2-1; TRBD2 aligns across 7 bases. J gave up 5 bases and V 0 bases, and 4 bases lay outside the gene matches. Germline lookup yields CDR1 LNHNV and CDR2 YYDKDF (reference sequence). This CDR3 spans 15 amino acids. The CDR3 spells CATSRDGTTHNEQFF. DNA of the CDR3: TGTGCCACCAGCAGAGATGGGACTACCCACAATGAGCAGTTCTTC.

This clone has just a few counts. The J gene is TRBJ1-5, the V gene TRBV5-8; a possible D gene is TRBD1 (5 bases). CDR3 length: 13 residues. V shed 3 bases and J shed 7 bases, with 11 bases lying between them. Germline CDR1 is SGHTS and CDR2 is YDEGEE. The CDR3 here is CASSSQGYQPQHF. The DNA of the CDR3 is TGTGCCAGCAGCTCCCAGGGTTACCAGCCCCAGCATTTT.

The V call is TRBV28, the J call TRBJ2-7; 9 bases fit TRBD1. The CDR3 spans 14 residues. After removal of 5 bases from V and 3 bases from J, the junction contained 5 bases not matched to a gene. From germline, CDR1 is MDHEN and CDR2 SYDVKM. The CDR3 is CASSGADRGYEQYF. Here the CDR3 DNA reads TGTGCCAGCAGTGGGGCGGACAGGGGCTACGAGCAGTACTTC.

Worth noting for this clone: Other DNA sequences within the sample encode an identical CDR3. The chain uses TRBV5-1 and TRBJ1-2; the D is unclear. The CDR3 extends over 9 amino acids. Germline loops: CDR1 SGHRS, CDR2 YFSETQ. V was clipped by 6 bases and J by 11 bases, with 8 bases between them. The CDR3 DNA reads as TGCGCCAGCATTAGGCGATACACCTTC. This sequence encodes CASIRRYTF.

The chain joins TRBV6-5 to TRBJ2-1; TRBD2 aligns across 12 bases. The CDR3 is made up of 15 amino acids. Germline loops: CDR1 MNHEY, CDR2 SVGAGI. The trim removed 7 bases at V and 4 bases at J, leaving 5 bases unmatched. CDR3 in amino acids: CASTPGTSGYNEQFF. The CDR3 DNA is TGTGCCAGCACCCCCGGGACTAGCGGGTACAATGAGCAGTTCTTC.

J is TRBJ1-2 and V is TRBV6-2 or TRBV6-3; D not certain. V lost 0 bases to trimming and J lost 4 bases, with 6 bases between them. Germline lookup yields CDR1 MNHEY and CDR2 SVGEGT. The CDR3 totals 13 residues. The CDR3 loop reads CASSYSHSYGYTF. In DNA form, the CDR3 reads TGTGCCAGCAGTTACTCTCACAGCTATGGCTACACCTTC.

The V call is TRBV5-6, the J call TRBJ2-7, with D possibly matching TRBD2 (5 bases). The CDR3 runs 18 residues. Germline-derived CDR1 and CDR2 are SGHDT and YYEEEE. V was cut by 1 base and J by 3 bases, with 23 bases left in between. The CDR3 sequence: CASSLWGSGNLGLYEQYF. CDR3 bases: TGTGCCAGCAGCTTGTGGGGAAGCGGCAACCTAGGTCTCTACGAGCAGTACTTC. The full variable domain, its missing parts supplied by reference TRBV5-6 and TRBJ2-7, is DAGVTQSPTHLIKTRGQQVTLRCSPKSGHDTVSWYQQALGQGPQFIFQYYEEEERQRGNFPDRFSGHQFPNYSSELNVNALLLGDSALYLCASSLWGSGNLGLYEQYFGPGTRLTVT.

This clone was counted once. The J gene is TRBJ2-3, the V gene TRBV9; 7 nucleotides match TRBD2. The CDR3 length is 15 residues. V was pared by 3 bases and J by 2 bases, with 6 bases of the junction left unmatched. Germline V gene sequence: CDR1 SGDLS, CDR2 YYNGEE. The CDR3 region has the DNA TGTGCCAGCAGCGACTCAGCGGGACTCACAGATACGCAGTATTTT. Its translation is CASSDSAGLTDTQYF.

The rearrangement joins TRBV5-1 to TRBJ2-7, with 12 bases that match TRBD1. The CDR3 extends over 16 amino acids. J was trimmed by 6 bases and V by 2 bases; bases with no gene match: 9. The V gene's germline CDR1 is SGHRS and CDR2 YFSETQ. CDR3 sequence reads: CASSFRPGQGAVEQYF. DNA of the CDR3: TGCGCCAGCAGCTTTAGACCGGGACAGGGGGCGGTCGAGCAGTACTTC. Together with reference TRBV5-1 and TRBJ2-7, the CDR3 gives the full variable domain: KAGVTQTPRYLIKTRGQQVTLSCSPISGHRSVSWYQQTPGQGLQFLFEYFSETQRNKGNFPGRFSGRQFSNSRSEMNVSTLELGDSALYLCASSFRPGQGAVEQYFGPGTRLTVT.

The sample holds one count of this clone. This chain uses TRBV6-1 with TRBJ2-7, with D maybe TRBD1 (6 bases). Germline V gene sequence: CDR1 MNHNS, CDR2 SASEGT. The CDR3 totals 12 residues. V was pared by 2 bases and J by 8 bases, with 10 bases between. CDR3 nucleotides: TGTGCCAGCAGTGAATATAGGGACAAGCAGTACTTC. This codes for CASSEYRDKQYF.

The chain carries TRBV19 and TRBJ1-1; a weak D match, TRBD1 (5 bases). The germline V gene encodes CDR1 LNHDA and CDR2 SQIVND (reference sequence). Trimming pared 9 bases from V and 2 bases from J, leaving 16 bases between. This CDR3 region has 14 residues. Here the CDR3 reads CASSLGAENTEAFF. In DNA form, the CDR3 reads TGTGCCAGCTCCCTCGGGGCCGAAAACACTGAAGCTTTCTTT.

This chain joins TRBV28 and TRBJ2-3; the match to TRBD2 covers 9 bases. V dropped 5 bases and J dropped 2; count of bases not matched to a gene: 8. The CDR3 loop spans 16 amino acids. Germline V gene lookup returns CDR1 MDHEN and CDR2 SYDVKM. This CDR3 is CASSVRLAGLTDTQYF. CDR3 DNA: TGTGCCAGCAGTGTCCGTCTAGCGGGGCTCACAGATACGCAGTATTTT. Drawing the rest from reference TRBV28 and TRBJ2-3, the complete variable domain is DVKVTQSSRYLVKRTGEKVFLECVQDMDHENMFWYRQDPGLGLRLIYFSYDVKMKEKGDIPEGYSVSREKKERFSLILESASTNQTSMYLCASSVRLAGLTDTQYFGPGTRLTVL.

V gene TRBV5-4 combines with J gene TRBJ1-4; D is possibly TRBD1 (5 bases). Per the germline V gene, CDR1 is SGHNT and CDR2 is YYREEE (reference sequence). The CDR3 spans 14 residues. The V end lost 4 bases, the J end lost 8 bases, and 15 bases lay between the germline ends. The CDR3 sequence: CASSPGGAKEKLFF. The CDR3, as DNA: TGTGCCAGCAGCCCCGGTGGGGCGAAAGAAAAACTGTTTTTT.

This clone was found many times. The rearrangement joins TRBV9 to TRBJ2-5; no definite D call. Trimming cost V 0 bases and J 3 bases, with 9 bases left between them. Germline CDR1 reads SGDLS; CDR2 reads YYNGEE. The CDR3 runs 14 residues. CDR3 DNA: TGTGCCAGCAGCGTAGCGGACGTAAAAGAGACCCAGTACTTC. This encodes CASSVADVKETQYF.

V is TRBV24-1 and J is TRBJ1-2; perhaps TRBD1 as D (5 bases). Germline V gene lookup returns CDR1 KGHDR and CDR2 SFDVKD. CDR3 size: 13 residues. The V end lost 4 bases, the J end lost 7 bases, and 12 bases lay between the germline ends. The CDR3 is CATSDLPGGGYTF. Here the CDR3 DNA reads TGTGCCACCAGTGACCTTCCCGGGGGTGGCTACACCTTC.

This clone was counted between two and nine times. This chain connects TRBV6-5 to TRBJ1-2; D perhaps matches TRBD1 (5 bases). The CDR3 totals 14 residues. Germline V gives CDR1 MNHEY, CDR2 SVGAGI. The V end was cut by 0 bases, the J end by 8 bases, with 13 bases between. The CDR3 DNA reads TGTGCCAGCAGTTACTCAGACAGCCAAGCGGGCTACACCTTC. Translating it yields CASSYSDSQAGYTF.

CDR3 region: CASSKFYREYGYTF. CDR3 bases: TGTGCCAGTAGTAAATTCTACAGGGAATATGGCTACACCTTC. The chain carries TRBV19 and TRBJ1-2, with D tentatively TRBD1 (6 bases). The CDR3 is made up of 14 amino acids. Germline V gene sequence: CDR1 LNHDA, CDR2 SQIVND (reference sequence). The V end lost 4 bases, the J end lost 5 bases, and 14 bases lay between the germline ends.

The rearrangement joins TRBV6-5 to TRBJ2-3, with 10 bases matching TRBD2. Germline CDR1 and CDR2: MNHEY and SVGAGI. CDR3 length: 14 residues. J lost 4 bases, V lost 6 bases, and 4 bases had no gene match. The CDR3, as DNA: TGTGCCAGCAGCCTAGCGGGAGCCCCAGATACGCAGTATTTT. Encoded protein: CASSLAGAPDTQYF.

Concerning this clone itself: This specimen includes other DNA sequences encoding the same CDR3. The V call is TRBV19, the J call TRBJ2-1; D gene ambiguous. The germline V gene encodes CDR1 LNHDA and CDR2 SQIVND (reference sequence). The length of the CDR3 is 16 residues. V dropped 3 bases and J dropped 3 bases, with 15 bases sitting between them. The CDR3 is CASSISGRSDYNEQFF. The DNA for the CDR3 is TGTGCCAGTAGTATCTCGGGCAGATCGGACTACAATGAGCAGTTCTTC. Using reference TRBV19 and TRBJ2-1 for the parts outside the CDR3, the full variable domain is DGGITQSPKYLFRKEGQNVTLSCEQNLNHDAMYWYRQDPGQGLRLIYYSQIVNDFQKGDIAEGYSVSREKKESFPLTVTSAQKNPTAFYLCASSISGRSDYNEQFFGPGTRLTVL.

V gene TRBV24-1 combines with J gene TRBJ2-3; possible D gene TRBD1, 5 bases. The V and J ends lost 1 base and 3 bases respectively, with 13 bases between them. Per the germline V gene, CDR1 is KGHDR and CDR2 is SFDVKD. The CDR3 consists of 16 residues. CDR3 sequence: CATSDFKGSVTDTQYF. The CDR3 nucleotides are TGTGCCACCAGTGATTTCAAGGGGTCGGTAACAGATACGCAGTATTTT.

This rearrangement joins TRBV6-5 to TRBJ2-3; a possible D gene is TRBD2 (5 bases). Germline assignment: CDR1 MNHEY and CDR2 SVGAGI. V lost 6 bases to trimming and J lost 3 bases, with 16 bases between them. This CDR3 is built from 15 residues. The CDR3 DNA follows: TGTGCCAGCAGATCTCTAGCCCGGACGACAGATACGCAGTATTTT. Its protein is CASRSLARTTDTQYF.

This clone appeared once. The chain links TRBV27 to TRBJ2-7; 9 positions agree with TRBD1. Per germline, CDR1 MNHEY and CDR2 SMNVEV (reference sequence). This CDR3 region has 14 residues. V lost 8 bases to trimming and J lost 4 bases; unmatched junction nucleotides: 9. The CDR3 spells CASPLGTGLYEQYF. The CDR3 region has the DNA TGTGCCAGCCCCTTAGGGACAGGGTTATACGAGCAGTACTTC.

This rearrangement joins TRBV7-2 to TRBJ1-5; 7 bases line up with TRBD1. Germline V CDR1 and CDR2: SGHTA, FQGNSA. V trimming: 5 bases; J trimming: 0 bases; junction bases outside the gene matches: 7. There are 16 residues in the CDR3. CDR3 sequence (DNA): TGTGCCAGCAGCAACCGACAGGGAAATAGCAATCAGCCCCAGCATTTT. Its translation: CASSNRQGNSNQPQHF.

The V call is TRBV27, the J call TRBJ2-3, with 13 bases fitting TRBD2. Unmatched junction bases numbered 16, after V lost 5 bases and J lost 2 bases. The CDR3 loop spans 20 amino acids. Germline values: CDR1 MNHEY, CDR2 SMNVEV (reference sequence). CDR3 loop: CASSPPPEGLAGAYTDTQYF. In DNA, the CDR3 is TGTGCCAGCAGTCCGCCGCCAGAAGGACTAGCGGGGGCCTACACAGATACGCAGTATTTT.

The chain is built from TRBV19 and TRBJ2-1, with 9 bases aligning to TRBD1. Losses at the gene ends were 9 bases for V and 4 bases for J; bases not matched to a gene: 4. Germline V gene lookup returns CDR1 LNHDA and CDR2 SQIVND (reference sequence). The CDR3 totals 13 residues. The CDR3 sequence is CASQDRGYNEQFF. CDR3 nucleotides: TGTGCCAGCCAGGACAGGGGATACAATGAGCAGTTCTTC. The complete variable domain, with remaining parts taken from reference TRBV19 and TRBJ2-1, reads DGGITQSPKYLFRKEGQNVTLSCEQNLNHDAMYWYRQDPGQGLRLIYYSQIVNDFQKGDIAEGYSVSREKKESFPLTVTSAQKNPTAFYLCASQDRGYNEQFFGPGTRLTVL.

The rearrangement uses TRBV6-5 and TRBJ1-1; D possibly corresponds to TRBD1 (5 bases). The length of the CDR3 is 13 residues. Germline V gene sequence: CDR1 MNHEY, CDR2 SVGAGI. V gave up 7 bases and J gave up 0 bases, with 9 bases separating them. CDR3 nucleotides: TGTGCCAGCACCAGACAGCTGAACACTGAAGCTTTCTTT. It codes for CASTRQLNTEAFF.

The genes are TRBV5-1 and TRBJ2-7, with TRBD1 matching over 7 bases. Germline V gene sequence: CDR1 SGHRS, CDR2 YFSETQ. This CDR3 spans 14 amino acids. V dropped 4 bases and J dropped 6; count of bases not matched to a gene: 10. The chain's CDR3 is CASSLRTGRSEQYF. The CDR3 nucleotides read TGCGCCAGCAGCCTCCGGACAGGAAGGAGCGAGCAGTACTTC.

The chain recombines TRBV18 with TRBJ2-7; D is uncertain. The CDR3 totals 14 residues. CDR1 KGHSH and CDR2 LQKENI come from the germline V gene. The V end lost 2 bases, the J end lost 0 bases, and 8 bases lay between the germline ends. CDR3 in DNA: TGTGCCAGCTCACCAAGGCAGGACTCCTACGAGCAGTACTTC. The encoded protein is CASSPRQDSYEQYF.

Only a few counts were recorded for this clone. This sequence joins TRBV7-6 and TRBJ1-6, with D tentatively TRBD1 (5 bases). The CDR3 runs to 19 residues. V was trimmed by 5 bases and J by 2 bases, leaving 22 bases between them. Germline lookup yields CDR1 SGHVS and CDR2 FNYEAQ. CDR3 protein: CASSRGRAGSGTYNSPLHF. DNA of the CDR3: TGTGCCAGCAGCCGAGGCCGGGCAGGGAGTGGGACCTATAATTCACCCCTCCACTTT. The variable domain in full, with the rest retrieved from reference TRBV7-6 and TRBJ1-6, is GAGVSQSPRYKVTKRGQDVALRCDPISGHVSLYWYRQALGQGPEFLTYFNYEAQQDKSGLPNDRFSAERPEGSISTLTIQRTEQRDSAMYRCASSRGRAGSGTYNSPLHFGNGTRLTVT.

CDR3 sequence (DNA): TGTGCCAGCAGCTTAAACCCGGGACTCCACGCCACCGAGCAGTACTTC. It specifies CASSLNPGLHATEQYF. This chain links TRBV7-6 with TRBJ2-7; possible D gene TRBD2, 6 bases. The CDR3 runs to 16 residues. Germline lookup yields CDR1 SGHVS and CDR2 FNYEAQ. V dropped 2 bases and J dropped 6 bases, with 20 bases sitting between them.

This rearrangement joins TRBV13 to TRBJ1-2; no clear D. The germline gives CDR1 PRHDT, CDR2 FYEKMQ (reference sequence). CDR3 length: 13 amino acids. The V end lost 7 bases, the J end lost 7 bases, and 16 bases lay between the germline ends. This CDR3 reads CASTLPGLGGYTF. CDR3 nucleotide sequence: TGTGCCAGCACCCTGCCAGGTTTGGGTGGCTACACCTTC.

The chain uses TRBV6-2 or TRBV6-3 and TRBJ2-7; 12 bases align to TRBD2. This CDR3 comprises 16 residues. J gave up 1 base and V 1 base, and 2 bases lay outside the gene matches. The V gene's germline CDR1 is MNHEY and CDR2 SVGEGT. The CDR3 nucleotides read TGTGCCAGCAGTTACTTTGGACTAGCGGGGTCCTACGAGCAGTACTTC. It codes for CASSYFGLAGSYEQYF.